This T cell receptor beta chain came from a study of T-cell reconstitution after alpha-beta-depleted transplantation in children. Preparation of the TCRbeta library involved a method that used unique molecular identifiers. TCRdb re-called the PCR reads through MiXCR, storing one row per CDR3 protein. The table has around 380,000 distinct CDR3 sequences, 11% seen once; the top ten hold over 4.5%. Per the germline V gene, CDR1 is SGDLS and CDR2 is YYNGEE. This CDR3 region has 16 residues. The V end lost 0 bases, the J end lost 4 bases, and 15 bases lay between the germline ends. This clonotype occurred a few times.

The input for sequencing was PBMCs from the stem cell graft donor, taken from the stem cell graft. This chain links TRBV9 with TRBJ2-3, with TRBD2 as a possible D gene (6 bases). This receptor was taken from a human donor who donated a stem cell graft to a child with acute myeloid leukemia. For the CDR3, the DNA is TGTGCCAGCAGCGTAGGTAACGGGGGAGGCGCAGATACGCAGTATTTT. It codes for CASSVGNGGGADTQYF.